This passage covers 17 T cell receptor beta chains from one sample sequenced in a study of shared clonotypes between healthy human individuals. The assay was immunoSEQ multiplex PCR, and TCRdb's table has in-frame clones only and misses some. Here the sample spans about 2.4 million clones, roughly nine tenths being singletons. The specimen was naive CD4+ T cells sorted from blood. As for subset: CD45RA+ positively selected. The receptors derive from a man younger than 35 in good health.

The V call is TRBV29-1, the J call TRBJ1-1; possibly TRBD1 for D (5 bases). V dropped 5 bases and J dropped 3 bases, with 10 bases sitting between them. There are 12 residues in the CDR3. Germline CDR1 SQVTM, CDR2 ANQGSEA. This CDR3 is CSVRGSDTEAFF. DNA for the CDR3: TGCAGCGTTAGGGGTTCCGACACTGAAGCTTTCTTT.

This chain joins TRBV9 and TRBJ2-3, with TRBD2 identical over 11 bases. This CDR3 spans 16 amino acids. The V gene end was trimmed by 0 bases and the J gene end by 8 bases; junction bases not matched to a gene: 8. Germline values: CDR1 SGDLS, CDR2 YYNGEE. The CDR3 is CASSVVSSGGASTQYF. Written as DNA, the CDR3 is TGTGCCAGCAGCGTAGTGAGTAGCGGGGGGGCTAGTACGCAGTATTTT.

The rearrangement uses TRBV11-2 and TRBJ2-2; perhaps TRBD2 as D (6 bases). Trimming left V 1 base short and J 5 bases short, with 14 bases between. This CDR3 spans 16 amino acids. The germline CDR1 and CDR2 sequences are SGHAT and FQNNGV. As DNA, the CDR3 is TGTGCCAGCAGCTTAGTTGGGTCGGGAGTAACCGGGGAGCTGTTTTTT. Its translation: CASSLVGSGVTGELFF.

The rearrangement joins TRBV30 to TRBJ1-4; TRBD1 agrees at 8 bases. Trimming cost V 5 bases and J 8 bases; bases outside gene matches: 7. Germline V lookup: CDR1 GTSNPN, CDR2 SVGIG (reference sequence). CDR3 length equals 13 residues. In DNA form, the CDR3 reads TGTGCCTGGGGCAGGGGGCCGTGGGAAAAACTGTTTTTT. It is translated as CAWGRGPWEKLFF.

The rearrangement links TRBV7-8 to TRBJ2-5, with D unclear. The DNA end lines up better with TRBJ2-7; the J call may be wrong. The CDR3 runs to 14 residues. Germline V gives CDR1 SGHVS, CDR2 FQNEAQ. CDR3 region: CASSLALASYEQYF. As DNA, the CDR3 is TGTGCCAGCAGCTTAGCTCTCGCTTCCTACGAGCAGTACTTC.

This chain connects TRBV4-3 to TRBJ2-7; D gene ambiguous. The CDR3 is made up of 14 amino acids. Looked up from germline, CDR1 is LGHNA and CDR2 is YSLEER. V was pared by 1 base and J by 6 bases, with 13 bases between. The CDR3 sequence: CASSQATPPAEQYF. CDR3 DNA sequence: TGCGCCAGCAGCCAAGCGACCCCACCCGCCGAGCAGTACTTC.

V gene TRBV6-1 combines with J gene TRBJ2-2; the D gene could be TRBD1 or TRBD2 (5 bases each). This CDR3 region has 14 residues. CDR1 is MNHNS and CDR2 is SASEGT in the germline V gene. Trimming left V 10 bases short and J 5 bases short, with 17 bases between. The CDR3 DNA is TGTGCCATCGTCCCAGGGTCGGGAACCGGGGAGCTGTTTTTT. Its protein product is CAIVPGSGTGELFF.

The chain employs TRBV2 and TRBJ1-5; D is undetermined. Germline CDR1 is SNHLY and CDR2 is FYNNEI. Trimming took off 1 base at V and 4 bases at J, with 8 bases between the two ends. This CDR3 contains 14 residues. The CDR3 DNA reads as TGTGCCAGCAGTGAAGGGAGGGTTAATCAGCCCCAGCATTTT. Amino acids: CASSEGRVNQPQHF.

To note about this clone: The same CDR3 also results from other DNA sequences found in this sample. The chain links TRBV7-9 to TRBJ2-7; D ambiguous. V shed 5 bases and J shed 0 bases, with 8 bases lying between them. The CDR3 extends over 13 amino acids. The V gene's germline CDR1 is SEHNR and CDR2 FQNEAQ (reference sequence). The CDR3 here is CASSPGTSYEQYF. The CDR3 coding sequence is TGTGCCAGCAGCCCGGGCACCTCCTACGAGCAGTACTTC.

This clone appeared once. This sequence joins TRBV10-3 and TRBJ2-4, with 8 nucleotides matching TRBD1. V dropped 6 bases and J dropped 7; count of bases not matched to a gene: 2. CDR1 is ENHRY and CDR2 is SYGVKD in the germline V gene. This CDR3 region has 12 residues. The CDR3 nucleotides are TGTGCCATCAGGGGGGACAGGAACATTCAGTACTTC. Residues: CAIRGDRNIQYF.

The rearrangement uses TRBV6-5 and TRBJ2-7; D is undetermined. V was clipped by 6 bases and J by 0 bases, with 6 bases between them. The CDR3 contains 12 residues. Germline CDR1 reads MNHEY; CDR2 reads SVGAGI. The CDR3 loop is CASSTSSYEQYF. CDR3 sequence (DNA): TGTGCCAGCAGCACCAGCTCCTACGAGCAGTACTTC.

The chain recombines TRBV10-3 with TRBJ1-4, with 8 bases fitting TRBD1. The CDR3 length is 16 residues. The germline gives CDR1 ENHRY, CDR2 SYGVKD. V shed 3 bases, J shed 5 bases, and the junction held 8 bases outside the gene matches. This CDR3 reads CAISDWDRPYNEKLFF. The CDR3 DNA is TGTGCCATCAGTGACTGGGACAGGCCCTACAATGAAAAACTGTTTTTT.

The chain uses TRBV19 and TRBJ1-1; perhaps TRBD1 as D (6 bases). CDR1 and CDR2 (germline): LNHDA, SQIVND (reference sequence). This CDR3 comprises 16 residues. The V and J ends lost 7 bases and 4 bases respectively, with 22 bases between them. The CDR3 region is CASTRLAGAGLTEAFF. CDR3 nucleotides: TGTGCCAGTACCCGCTTGGCAGGGGCCGGGCTCACTGAAGCTTTCTTT.

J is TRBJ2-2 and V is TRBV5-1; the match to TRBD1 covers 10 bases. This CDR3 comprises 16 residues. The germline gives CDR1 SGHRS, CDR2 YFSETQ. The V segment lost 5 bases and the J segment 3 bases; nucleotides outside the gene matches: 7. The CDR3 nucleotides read TGCGCCAGCAGTCCTGACAGGGGGCTAGACACCGGGGAGCTGTTTTTT. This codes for CASSPDRGLDTGELFF.

The CDR3 DNA sequence: TGTGCCAGCTCACTGTCGGGGGCCACCGGGGAGCTGTTTTTT. Translating gives CASSLSGATGELFF. The chain employs TRBV18 and TRBJ2-2; D possibly matches TRBD1 or TRBD2 (6 bases each). The CDR3 consists of 14 residues. Trimming removed 4 bases at V and 4 bases at J, with 10 bases between. From germline, CDR1 is KGHSH and CDR2 LQKENI.

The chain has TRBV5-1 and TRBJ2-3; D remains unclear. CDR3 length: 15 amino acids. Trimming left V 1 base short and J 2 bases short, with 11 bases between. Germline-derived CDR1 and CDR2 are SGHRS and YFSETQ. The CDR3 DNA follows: TGCGCCAGCAGCTTGCTAGTTACAAACACAGATACGCAGTATTTT. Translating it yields CASSLLVTNTDTQYF.

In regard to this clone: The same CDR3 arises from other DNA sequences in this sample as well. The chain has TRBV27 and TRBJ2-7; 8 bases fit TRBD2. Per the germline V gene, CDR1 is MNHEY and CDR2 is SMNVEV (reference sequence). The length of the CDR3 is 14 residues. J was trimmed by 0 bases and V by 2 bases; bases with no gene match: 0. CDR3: CASSLLAGSYEQYF. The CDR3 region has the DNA TGTGCCAGCAGTTTACTAGCGGGCTCCTACGAGCAGTACTTC.